This is a list of T cell receptor beta chains from one sample in a study of T cell responses to AZD1222 COVID-19 vaccine. Clones were sequenced by immunoSEQ multiplex PCR, and TCRdb holds only the in-frame ones, with some missing. Among around 150,000 clones listed, roughly nine tenths were seen once. Here the sequenced sample was peripheral blood, taken on day 0 of AZD1222 vaccination. The receptors shown here come from an adult in good health. Both conserved end residues are part of each CDR3. D genes are given only for firm matches. Part of the rows lack a size; the others show once, few, many or a class for expanded clones.

D gene: -; J gene: TRBJ1-3; V gene: TRBV9; clone size: -; CDR3 DNA: TGTGCCAGCAGCGTAGATGGGGTCTCTGGAAACACCATATATTTT; CDR3 protein: CASSVDGVSGNTIYF
D gene: -; J gene: TRBJ1-5; V gene: TRBV4-3; clone size: -; CDR3 DNA: TGCGCCAGCAGCCAAGAATGGGAGGGGAGTCAGCCCCAGCATTTT; CDR3 protein: CASSQEWEGSQPQHF
D gene: -; J gene: TRBJ1-1; V gene: TRBV18; clone size: -; CDR3 DNA: TGTGCCAGCTTACAGGCTAGGGGCACTGAAGCTTTCTTT; CDR3 protein: CASLQARGTEAFF
D gene: TRBD1; J gene: TRBJ1-4; V gene: TRBV4-3; clone size: -; CDR3 DNA: TGCGCCAGCAGCCAGAAGAGGGACAGGGCCTTTTATAATGAAAAACTGTTTTTT; CDR3 protein: CASSQKRDRAFYNEKLFF
D gene: -; J gene: TRBJ1-6; V gene: TRBV6-1; clone size: -; CDR3 DNA: TGTGCCAGCAGTGAAGCCGACGCCTATAATTCACCCCTCCACTTT; CDR3 protein: CASSEADAYNSPLHF
D gene: TRBD1; J gene: TRBJ1-2; V gene: TRBV29-1; clone size: -; CDR3 DNA: TGCAGCGTGACAGGGACAGGCACTAACTATGGCTACACCTTC; CDR3 protein: CSVTGTGTNYGYTF
D gene: TRBD2; J gene: TRBJ2-5; V gene: TRBV9; clone size: few; CDR3 DNA: TGTGCCAGCAGCGGGAGCGGGGGTAGGGTCCAAGAGACCCAGTACTTC; CDR3 protein: CASSGSGGRVQETQYF
D gene: -; J gene: TRBJ2-2; V gene: TRBV12-3/TRBV12-4; clone size: -; CDR3 DNA: TGTGCCAGCAGTTTAGTGGAGACCGGGGAGCTGTTTTTT; CDR3 protein: CASSLVETGELFF
D gene: TRBD1; J gene: TRBJ1-2; V gene: TRBV19; clone size: -; CDR3 DNA: TGTGCCAGTAGTATAGTTCCAGGGGGCGTCTATGGCTACACCTTC; CDR3 protein: CASSIVPGGVYGYTF
D gene: -; J gene: TRBJ1-1; V gene: TRBV30; clone size: -; CDR3 DNA: TGTGCCTGGAGTACTCCCCGGACCGCAAACACTGAAGCTTTCTTT; CDR3 protein: CAWSTPRTANTEAFF
D gene: TRBD2; J gene: TRBJ2-7; V gene: TRBV28; clone size: -; CDR3 DNA: TGTGCCAGCACCCGGACTAGCGGGAGTTACGTCTACGAGCAGTACTTC; CDR3 protein: CASTRTSGSYVYEQYF
D gene: -; J gene: TRBJ1-5; V gene: TRBV11-2; clone size: -; CDR3 DNA: TGTGCCAGCAGCTTAGATCCAGGGCTACGGCCCCAGCATTTT; CDR3 protein: CASSLDPGLRPQHF
D gene: -; J gene: TRBJ1-2; V gene: TRBV12-3/TRBV12-4; clone size: -; CDR3 DNA: TGTGCCAGCAGTCCCGGGACGCCTTATGGCTACACCTTC; CDR3 protein: CASSPGTPYGYTF
D gene: -; J gene: TRBJ2-1; V gene: TRBV7-6; clone size: -; CDR3 DNA: TGTGCCAGCAGCTTAGACCTACGGCTACAGGCCTACAATGAGCAGTTCTTC; CDR3 protein: CASSLDLRLQAYNEQFF
D gene: -; J gene: TRBJ2-6; V gene: TRBV11-1; clone size: -; CDR3 DNA: TGTGCCAGCAGCCAGAGATCTGGGGCCAACGTCCTGACTTTC; CDR3 protein: CASSQRSGANVLTF
D gene: TRBD1; J gene: TRBJ1-3; V gene: TRBV10-3; clone size: -; CDR3 DNA: TGTGCCATCAGGCCTCAGGGGGCTAGAGGAAACACCATATATTTT; CDR3 protein: CAIRPQGARGNTIYF
D gene: TRBD2; J gene: TRBJ2-1; V gene: TRBV9; clone size: -; CDR3 DNA: TGTGCCAGCAGCCCTACTAGCGGACTAGACTCCTACAATGAGCAGTTCTTC; CDR3 protein: CASSPTSGLDSYNEQFF